This T cell receptor (beta chain) was recorded in a study of chemoradiotherapy in HPV16-positive cancers. Study at large: Candidate HPV-specific T-cell clones and common TCR motifs came from functional assays in a couple of HPV16-positive patients.

Repeated repertoire sampling spanned the course of chemoradiotherapy. Study-wide findings and caveats: Candidate HPV-specific clones and E7-related TCR motifs grew in tumor during treatment. The functional HPV-specific definition rests on just a couple of HPV16-positive patients.

From germline, CDR1 is SGHAT and CDR2 FQNNGV. This CDR3 comprises 12 residues. V was trimmed by 1 base and J by 10 bases, leaving 8 bases between them. On this clone: Antigen unknown.

Sequenced by immunoSEQ multiplex PCR; TCRdb stores in-frame clones only, minus some. The repertoire includes over 10,000 clones, 77% of them detected once, and about 1.3% sits in the top ten. The rearrangement joins TRBV11-2 to TRBJ2-1, with D tentatively TRBD2 (6 bases). This clonotype originated in a human donor with HPV-associated anogenital cancer. The specimen was obtained from a patient who underwent chemoradiotherapy. CDR3 nucleotides: TGTGCCAGCAGCTTAGGAGGAGGGGAGCAGTTCTTC. Its translation: CASSLGGGEQFF.